The 32 T cell receptor beta chains given below trace back to one sample, sequenced in a study of regulatory T cells in long-lasting Graves disease. Time point described: persistent/refractory GD, antithyroid drugs over 5 years with positive TRAb. Construction of the TCR library relied on RNA isolated from PBMCs. Investigators prepared the TCR beta libraries by applying iRepertoire HTBI primers and Arm-PCR of CDR3 regions. TCRdb redid the calling of the multiplex PCR reads with MiXCR, one entry per CDR3 protein. The sample lists about 460,000 distinct CDR3 sequences, less than 25% seen once, with 10% to 15% in the top ten. The starting material was peripheral blood mononuclear cells (PBMCs), obtained when the disease was refractory, from a patient treated with antithyroid drugs. The receptors come from a female donor with Graves disease.

This clonotype was seen more than once but under ten times. The V gene is TRBV5-1, the J gene TRBJ2-3; D is undetermined. Trimming shortened V by 4 bases and J by 6 bases, and 6 bases separated the two germline ends. Germline loops: CDR1 SGHRS, CDR2 YFSETQ. This CDR3 is 11 amino acids long. CDR3 sequence: CASSPSDTQYF. The CDR3 DNA is TGCGCCAGCAGCCCCTCGGATACGCAGTATTTT.

Ten or more counts support this clonotype. The chain combines TRBV2 with TRBJ1-1, with 7 bases aligning to TRBD1. This CDR3 spans 13 amino acids. V trimming: 6 bases; J trimming: 1 base; junction bases outside the gene matches: 2. Germline V lookup: CDR1 SNHLY, CDR2 FYNNEI. In DNA form, the CDR3 reads TGTGCCAGCAGCCGGGACAGGAACACTGAAGCTTTCTTT. Protein product: CASSRDRNTEAFF.

This clonotype occurred many times. The J gene is TRBJ2-5, the V gene TRBV6-1; TRBD2 aligns across 8 bases. The trim removed 6 bases at V and 7 bases at J, leaving 7 bases unmatched. Germline V gene sequence: CDR1 MNHNS, CDR2 SASEGT. This CDR3 region has 13 residues. The CDR3 here is CASSGGGQWTQYF. Written as DNA, the CDR3 is TGTGCCAGCAGCGGGGGGGGGCAGTGGACCCAGTACTTC.

About this clonotype itself: At one boundary the junction diverges from the germline segment, which might be a read error. The chain combines TRBV7-2 with TRBJ1-4; D not resolved. CDR1 and CDR2 from the germline V gene are SGHTA and FQGNSA. The CDR3 length is 16 residues. CDR3 nucleotide sequence: TGTGCCAGCAGCTTAAATGCTCCCGGGCATAATGAAGAACTGTTTTTT. As protein: CASSLNAPGHNEELFF. The full variable domain, rest sourced from reference TRBV7-2 and TRBJ1-4, is GAGVSQSPSNKVTEKGKDVELRCDPISGHTALYWYRQSLGQGLEFLIYFQGNSAPDKSGLPSDRFSAERTGGSVSTLTIQRTQQEDSAVYLCASSLNAPGHNEELFFGSGTQLSVL.

The table lists this clonotype with many counts. The chain is built from TRBV28 and TRBJ2-4; TRBD1 aligns across 8 bases. V trimming: 4 bases; J trimming: 7 bases; junction bases outside the gene matches: 9. This CDR3 has 15 residues. Germline V CDR1 and CDR2: MDHEN, SYDVKM. The CDR3 coding sequence is TGTGCCAGCAGTTCTTCCGGGACAGGAGTCAACATTCAGTACTTC. This codes for CASSSSGTGVNIQYF. Based on the CDR3 plus reference TRBV28 and TRBJ2-4, the full variable domain is DVKVTQSSRYLVKRTGEKVFLECVQDMDHENMFWYRQDPGLGLRLIYFSYDVKMKEKGDIPEGYSVSREKKERFSLILESASTNQTSMYLCASSSSGTGVNIQYFGAGTRLSVL.

This clonotype has a handful of counts. This rearrangement joins TRBV19 to TRBJ1-1; D unclear. The V gene lost 4 bases and the J gene lost 8 bases, with 8 bases spanning the gap. The V gene's germline CDR1 is LNHDA and CDR2 SQIVND (reference sequence). CDR3 size: 11 residues. The CDR3 DNA reads TGTGCCAGTAGTACGAGGGCAGAAGCTTTCTTT. Amino acids: CASSTRAEAFF.

The CDR3 protein is CSASDNRVDYTF. For the CDR3, the DNA is TGCAGTGCTAGTGATAACAGGGTAGACTACACCTTC. The rearrangement uses TRBV20-1 and TRBJ1-2; tentative D call: TRBD1 (6 bases). Trimming shortened V by 3 bases and J by 10 bases, and 15 bases separated the two germline ends. The germline gives CDR1 DFQATT, CDR2 SNEGSKA (reference sequence). This CDR3 is built from 12 residues.

This clonotype came up a few times. This sequence joins TRBV6-5 and TRBJ1-3, with D tentatively TRBD1 (5 bases). The CDR3 has 15 residues. V lost 2 bases to trimming and J lost 6 bases, with 14 bases between them. Per germline, CDR1 MNHEY and CDR2 SVGAGI. The CDR3 is CASSYGAGSANTIYF. The CDR3 DNA reads as TGTGCCAGCAGTTACGGGGCAGGGTCGGCAAACACCATATATTTT.

V usage is TRBV20-1 and J usage is TRBJ2-1; D might be TRBD1 or TRBD2, each matching 5 bases. CDR3 length: 15 amino acids. V lost 3 bases to trimming and J lost 0 bases, with 12 bases between them. Germline CDR1 is DFQATT and CDR2 is SNEGSKA (reference sequence). The CDR3 is CSARGEKLSYNEQFF. CDR3 in DNA: TGCAGTGCTAGGGGGGAGAAGCTCTCCTACAATGAGCAGTTCTTC.

This clonotype occurred many times. This sequence joins TRBV6-1 and TRBJ2-5; D is possibly TRBD1 or TRBD2 (6 bases each). Trimming stripped 2 bases from V and 2 bases from J, with 15 bases between. Germline V gene data show CDR1 as MNHNS and CDR2 as SASEGT. There are 16 residues in the CDR3. CDR3 nucleotides: TGTGCCAGCAGTGAAAGGAGGGGGACATCACAAGAGACCCAGTACTTC. Translated, it gives CASSERRGTSQETQYF.

This clonotype has just one count. This chain joins TRBV18 and TRBJ1-1; D uncertain. V lost 2 bases and J 3 bases, leaving 7 bases between the germline ends. Germline values: CDR1 KGHSH, CDR2 LQKENI. This CDR3 spans 13 amino acids. This CDR3 reads CASSPTTDTEAFF. CDR3 in DNA: TGTGCCAGCTCACCAACAACGGACACTGAAGCTTTCTTT.

V gene TRBV3-1 combines with J gene TRBJ1-2; no firm D call. Germline V gene lookup returns CDR1 LGHDT and CDR2 YNNKEL (reference sequence). The CDR3 sequence is 15 residues long. The V and J ends lost 0 bases and 4 bases respectively, with 12 bases between them. The CDR3 loop reads CASSQEADPRYGYTF. The CDR3 DNA follows: TGTGCCAGCAGCCAAGAGGCAGACCCACGCTATGGCTACACCTTC.

V usage is TRBV5-5 and J usage is TRBJ1-6; D possibly corresponds to TRBD1 (5 bases). The CDR3 has 17 amino acids. Trimming shortened V by 4 bases and J by 9 bases, and 23 bases separated the two germline ends. CDR1 SGHKS and CDR2 YYEKEE come from the germline V gene (reference sequence). In DNA form, the CDR3 reads TGTGCCAGCAGCCGGGACGGAGGGAACAGCGGAATTTCACCCCTCCACTTT. Residues: CASSRDGGNSGISPLHF.

This clonotype has ten or more counts. The chain joins TRBV12-3 or TRBV12-4 to TRBJ1-4; 10 nucleotides line up with TRBD1. CDR3 length: 15 residues. Trimming removed 6 bases from V and 3 bases from J; junction bases left unmatched: 4. This chain's CDR3 is CASSPGTGANEKLFF. The CDR3, as DNA: TGTGCCAGCAGCCCAGGGACAGGGGCTAATGAAAAACTGTTTTTT.

This clonotype occurred a few times. The chain recombines TRBV7-2 with TRBJ2-7; 7 bases map to TRBD1. Trimming cost V 0 bases and J 4 bases; bases outside gene matches: 0. There are 13 residues in the CDR3. Germline V gene sequence: CDR1 SGHTA, CDR2 FQGNSA. The CDR3 DNA reads as TGTGCCAGCAGCTTAGCGGACAGGTACGAGCAGTACTTC. Its protein product is CASSLADRYEQYF.

This clonotype was seen many times. The V gene is TRBV12-3 or TRBV12-4, the J gene TRBJ1-6; no clear D. This CDR3 is built from 13 residues. Deletions cut 10 bases from V and 0 bases from J, with 7 bases between. CDR3 nucleotides: TGTGCCACAGGAAGCTCCTATAATTCACCCCTCCACTTT. Residues: CATGSSYNSPLHF.

J is TRBJ2-7 and V is TRBV7-9, with 8 bases aligning to TRBD2. There are 15 residues in the CDR3. V shed 5 bases, J shed 6 bases, and the junction held 12 bases outside the gene matches. Germline-derived CDR1 and CDR2 are SEHNR and FQNEAQ (reference sequence). CDR3: CASSPQAGRVREQYF. The CDR3 DNA sequence: TGTGCCAGCAGCCCACAAGCCGGGAGGGTGCGCGAGCAGTACTTC.

The chain carries TRBV7-3 and TRBJ2-2, with D possibly matching TRBD1 (6 bases). V was trimmed by 4 bases and J by 6 bases, leaving 12 bases between them. Germline V gene lookup returns CDR1 SGHTA and CDR2 FQGTGA. The CDR3 is 14 amino acids. The CDR3 loop is CASSYSGDAGELFF. The DNA of the CDR3 is TGTGCCAGCAGCTATTCAGGGGACGCCGGGGAGCTGTTTTTT.

This clonotype was observed at least ten times. V usage is TRBV28 and J usage is TRBJ2-7, with 9 nucleotides matching TRBD2. The CDR3 has 14 amino acids. Germline values: CDR1 MDHEN, CDR2 SYDVKM. V lost 2 bases and J lost 6; bases outside the gene matches: 5. CDR3 protein: CASSLLAGTGEQYF. DNA for the CDR3: TGTGCCAGCAGTTTACTAGCGGGGACCGGCGAGCAGTACTTC.

This clonotype has at least ten counts. J is TRBJ1-2 and V is TRBV24-1; a weak D match, TRBD1 (5 bases). The CDR3 consists of 13 residues. The germline CDR1 and CDR2 sequences are KGHDR and SFDVKD. Deletions cut 4 bases from V and 6 bases from J, with 11 bases between. CDR3 DNA sequence: TGTGCCACCAGTGACCCGGACACAAATGGCTACACCTTC. Protein: CATSDPDTNGYTF.

The chain links TRBV14 to TRBJ2-7; 11 bases align to TRBD2. Germline CDR1 and CDR2: SGHDN and FVKESK. The CDR3 is made up of 22 amino acids. J gave up 2 bases and V 1 base, and 22 bases lay outside the gene matches. The CDR3 region is CASSQGGRLPWKGLAVAYEQYF. DNA of the CDR3: TGTGCCAGCAGCCAAGGGGGAAGACTACCTTGGAAGGGACTAGCGGTTGCCTACGAGCAGTACTTC.

On this clonotype itself: A clone one base away is much larger, so this may be a read error. The chain uses TRBV6-1 and TRBJ1-1; D remains ambiguous. CDR3 length: 11 residues. Trimming pared 7 bases from V and 3 bases from J, leaving 6 bases between. CDR1 is MNHNS, CDR2 SASEGT, per germline. The CDR3 DNA reads as TGTGCCAGCACCTATTACACTGAAGCTTTCTTT. Protein sequence: CASTYYTEAFF.

The genes are TRBV3-1 and TRBJ2-3, with TRBD2 as a possible D gene (6 bases). Trimming stripped 3 bases from V and 1 base from J, with 11 bases between. Germline loops: CDR1 LGHDT, CDR2 YNNKEL (reference sequence). This CDR3 is 15 amino acids long. CDR3 residues: CASSHQIAGTDTQYF. For the CDR3, the DNA is TGTGCCAGCAGCCACCAGATAGCGGGCACAGATACGCAGTATTTT.

This clonotype was recorded at least ten times. V usage is TRBV12-3 or TRBV12-4 and J usage is TRBJ1-4, with TRBD1 as a possible D gene (5 bases). This CDR3 spans 11 amino acids. V lost 8 bases to trimming and J lost 8 bases, with 9 bases between them. The CDR3 is CASQGNEKLFF. The CDR3 bases are TGTGCCAGCCAGGGAAACGAAAAACTGTTTTTT.

In this sample, this clonotype turned up many times. This chain joins TRBV12-3 or TRBV12-4 and TRBJ1-2, with D possibly TRBD1 on 5 matching bases. The CDR3 contains 15 residues. Trimming took 7 bases from V and 4 from J, leaving 19 bases between them. The chain's CDR3 is CASTLTITGIYGYTF. The CDR3 bases are TGTGCCAGCACTCTGACGATTACAGGAATCTATGGCTACACCTTC.

This clonotype was observed a handful of times. V usage is TRBV11-3 and J usage is TRBJ2-2, with unresolved D. The CDR3 sequence is 16 residues long. Germline V CDR1 and CDR2: SGHNT, YENEEA. The V end lost 4 bases, the J end lost 0 bases, and 12 bases lay between the germline ends. The CDR3 DNA reads TGTGCCAGCAGCTCCTCCCTTAGAGCGAACACCGGGGAGCTGTTTTTT. Amino acid sequence: CASSSSLRANTGELFF.

This rearrangement joins TRBV4-1 to TRBJ1-5, with 7 bases lining up with TRBD1. Germline values: CDR1 MGHRA, CDR2 YSYEKL. This CDR3 is 15 amino acids long. J gave up 3 bases and V 7 bases, and 9 bases lay outside the gene matches. The CDR3 is CASISRTGPNQPQHF. As DNA, the CDR3 is TGCGCCAGCATATCACGGACAGGACCCAATCAGCCCCAGCATTTT.

V gene TRBV6-5 combines with J gene TRBJ1-2; no clear D gene. CDR1 and CDR2 (germline): MNHEY, SVGAGI. Trimming stripped 4 bases from V and 3 bases from J, with 9 bases between. The length of the CDR3 is 13 residues. The CDR3 nucleotides are TGTGCCAGCAGTTCCCACAGCGACTATGGCTACACCTTC. Encoded protein: CASSSHSDYGYTF.

V usage is TRBV18 and J usage is TRBJ2-5, with D uncertain. Trimming took off 1 base at V and 2 bases at J, with 8 bases between the two ends. This CDR3 is 14 amino acids long. Germline CDR1 KGHSH, CDR2 LQKENI. As DNA, the CDR3 is TGTGCCAGCTCACCACAGGTTTCACAAGAGACCCAGTACTTC. Amino acid sequence: CASSPQVSQETQYF.

The chain employs TRBV2 and TRBJ2-1, with 7 bases matching TRBD1. From germline, CDR1 is SNHLY and CDR2 FYNNEI. The CDR3 runs 16 residues. The V segment lost 6 bases and the J segment 1 base; nucleotides outside the gene matches: 9. Written as DNA, the CDR3 is TGTGCCAGCAGGATACTTCCGGGACAGTCCTACAATGAGCAGTTCTTC. It is translated as CASRILPGQSYNEQFF.

The chain uses TRBV20-1 and TRBJ2-5; the D call may be TRBD1 or TRBD2 (5 bases each). Germline V lookup: CDR1 DFQATT, CDR2 SNEGSKA (reference sequence). V was shortened by 2 bases and J by 5 bases, with 18 bases between the two germline ends. CDR3 length: 15 amino acids. CDR3: CSARSGTDPLETQYF. The CDR3 DNA is TGCAGTGCTAGATCCGGGACCGACCCCTTGGAGACCCAGTACTTC.

This clonotype was recorded many times. This rearrangement joins TRBV7-2 to TRBJ1-2; 9 nucleotides match TRBD1. The CDR3 runs to 15 residues. The junction had 10 bases not matched to a gene; V was cut back by 5 bases and J by 6 bases. The V gene's germline CDR1 is SGHTA and CDR2 FQGNSA. The CDR3: CASSKMGQGYDGYTF. The CDR3 coding sequence is TGTGCCAGCAGCAAAATGGGACAGGGCTACGATGGCTACACCTTC.